Sequencing of this TCR beta chain was carried out in a study of regulatory T cells. General observations from the study: In patients, unique TRB V-J pairs were restricted and V/J usage skewed, especially in Tregs. Hydrophobic residues at CDR3 positions 6 and 7 were enriched in conventional CD4+ T cells of CD3G-deficient patients.

As concerns this clone: Its target is not known.

CD4+ cells were sorted into CD25-high CD127-low regulatory cells and CD25-low CD127-high conventional cells. The primer mix had 52 TRBV and 13 TRBJ primers. Generated by immunoSEQ multiplex PCR, the TCRdb table keeps only in-frame clones and is missing some. Of over 25,000 clones listed, 93% are singletons. Material for sequencing was conventional CD4+ T cells sorted from blood. The receptor was derived from a child under 10 years old with CD3G deficiency.

The CDR3 DNA is TGTGCCAGCAAATCGGGGCAGACGAACACCGGGGAGCTGTTTTTT. Translation gives CASKSGQTNTGELFF. The chain combines TRBV19 with TRBJ2-2; TRBD1 or TRBD2 may be the D gene (5 bases each). Germline CDR1 reads LNHDA; CDR2 reads SQIVND (reference sequence). V was pared by 9 bases and J by 0 bases, with 14 bases between. This CDR3 has 15 residues.